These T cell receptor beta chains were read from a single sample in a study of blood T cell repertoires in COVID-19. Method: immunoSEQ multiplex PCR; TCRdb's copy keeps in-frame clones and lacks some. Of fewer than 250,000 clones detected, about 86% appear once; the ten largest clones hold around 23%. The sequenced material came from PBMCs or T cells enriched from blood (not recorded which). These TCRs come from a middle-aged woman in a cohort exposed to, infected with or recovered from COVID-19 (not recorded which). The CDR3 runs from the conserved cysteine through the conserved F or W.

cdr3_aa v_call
CASRSVAGLGNQPQHF TRBV12-2
CASILTGEIDFYGYTF TRBV19
CASSLGSSYNSPLHF TRBV13
CASSLTPADTGANVLTF TRBV5-5
CASSSGLLQETQYF TRBV7-9
CASIGGGINTGELFF TRBV6-5
CAISPRQAVSNYGYTF TRBV10-3
CASSTGDGSSYNEQFF TRBV19
CATSQGSTEAFF TRBV24-1
CASSLSLQDYGYTF TRBV7-9
CASSLLGGPYQPQHF TRBV7-2
CATSDKDRDTGELFF TRBV24-1
CASSWSGGYSGNTIYF TRBV13
CASSEPFSGGAYEQYF TRBV10-2
CASSWDRQNIQYF TRBV27
CASSLEASGRYEQFF TRBV14
CAISDLGQDTFTGELFF TRBV10-3
CASSQDQAGTDTQYF TRBV4-3
CASSQDLGQRRGYTF TRBV4-1
CASRGPSYTEAFF TRBV6-5
CASSLRGRGEQYF TRBV5-6
CASSQDPPENSERVSQETQYF TRBV3-1/TRBV3-2
CASSEGQGRETQYF TRBV2
CASSLPRQHYEQYF TRBV5-5
CASSQDPTGYNQPQHF TRBV4-1
CASSLAAGKKLFF TRBV12-3/TRBV12-4
CASSQTVSSGNTIYF TRBV7-9
CASSQGLVDYAEQYF TRBV3-1/TRBV3-2
CASSLVPQSNTEAFF TRBV5-1
CASSLTSGSRNEQFF TRBV11-2
CASSPSYIEAFF TRBV11-2
CASSSWGGKGSPLHF TRBV7-2
CASSLALADNEQFF TRBV7-8
CASSHTGDLNPEAFF TRBV5-1
CASSPNYNYGYTF TRBV5-1
CASSFTWTKDTQYF TRBV7-2
CASSPASGGAYNEQFF TRBV13
CASSQGQSGANVLTF TRBV6-5
CASSLGDRGFNEKLFF TRBV5-1
CASSPGWSGEQYF TRBV7-9
CASSLMGTSGRANEQFF TRBV11-2
CASSLSDQGKAFF TRBV7-9
CASSQGQRYGYTF TRBV4-2
CASSFPGGDQYF TRBV12-3/TRBV12-4
CASSQPSGYEQYF TRBV7-2
CASSQTGSSGNTIYF TRBV4-1